This section outlines one TCR beta chain sequence together with its context. Its antigen remains unknown. This entry is derived from a study of beta chain features in type 1 diabetes. Germline V CDR1 and CDR2: MNHEY, SMNVEV (reference sequence). CDR3 length: 16 amino acids. The V and J ends lost 3 bases and 4 bases, in that order; junction bases with no gene match: 6. Study observations and caveats: For Type 1 diabetes patients, all four CD4+ subsets carried TCRB CDR3s that were moderately but significantly shorter. Patients with type 1 diabetes carried fewer insertions and had more deletions at their VDJ junctions.

The investigators reverse transcribed all of the isolated RNA, so they sequenced expressed TCRB transcripts. Assay: immunoSEQ multiplex PCR; the TCRdb copy retains only in-frame clones and omits some. The table shows hundreds of thousands of clones, with roughly 9% occurring only once. The source is a young man with type 1 diabetes. The sequenced sample consisted of central memory CD4+ T cells from blood. The chain joins TRBV27 to TRBJ2-3, with 11 bases identical to TRBD2. CDR3: CASSLVLAGGADTQYF. DNA for the CDR3: TGTGCCAGCAGTTTGGTCCTAGCGGGGGGCGCAGATACGCAGTATTTT.